These 24 T cell receptor beta chains were all obtained from the same sample, sequenced in a study of T-cell memory formation after mild COVID-19. TCRdb re-analysed the 5' RACE reads in MiXCR, keeping a single row per CDR3 protein. The table lists hundreds of thousands of distinct CDR3 sequences, roughly 15% of them singletons. Sequences were obtained from PBMCs or a T cell subset sorted from them (not recorded which). These receptors originate from a man between 18 and 29 years old who had mild COVID-19 (a few samples of this study predate the infection). Cell type and time point are not known.

This clonotype was found a few times. The chain recombines TRBV6-5 with TRBJ1-2; D is unclear. The length of the CDR3 is 14 residues. Germline CDR1 and CDR2: MNHEY and SVGAGI. V dropped 5 bases and J dropped 5 bases, with 15 bases sitting between them. Written as DNA, the CDR3 is TGTGCCAGCAGTCCCTTAATCACCGTATATGGCTACACCTTC. It translates to CASSPLITVYGYTF.

This clonotype was detected only once. The gene calls are TRBV7-8 and TRBJ2-5; TRBD2 matches 7 bases. The CDR3 contains 15 residues. Unmatched junction bases numbered 5, after V lost 0 bases and J lost 4 bases. Germline values: CDR1 SGHVS, CDR2 FQNEAQ. CDR3 nucleotides: TGTGCCAGCAGCTTAGCGGGGGGGAGGGTAGAGACCCAGTACTTC. Its protein product is CASSLAGGRVETQYF.

This clonotype was recorded at least ten times. This chain connects TRBV29-1 to TRBJ1-2; maybe TRBD1 (6 bases). The CDR3 is made up of 16 amino acids. CDR1 SQVTM and CDR2 ANQGSEA come from the germline V gene. Trimming pared 0 bases from V and 5 bases from J, leaving 19 bases between. The CDR3 sequence is CSVEDPGGQFLYGYTF. The CDR3 DNA reads TGCAGCGTTGAAGATCCGGGTGGACAGTTTTTATATGGCTACACCTTC.

This clonotype was detected many times. This chain joins TRBV12-3 or TRBV12-4 and TRBJ2-7; D is uncertain. The CDR3 covers 11 residues. The V end was cut by 4 bases, the J end by 4 bases, with 5 bases between. CDR3 coding DNA: TGTGCCAGCAGTTCCGGGTACGAGCAGTACGTC. The encoded protein is CASSSGYEQYV.

The gene calls are TRBV29-1 and TRBJ2-7; D tentatively fits TRBD1 or TRBD2 (6 bases each). Trimming stripped 5 bases from V and 5 bases from J, with 16 bases between. Germline V gene data show CDR1 as SQVTM and CDR2 as ANQGSEA. This CDR3 has 13 amino acids. The CDR3 DNA reads TGCAGCGTTAGGACGGGGGCGAGCAACGAGCAGTACTTC. Its translation: CSVRTGASNEQYF.

This clonotype was seen ten or more times. The V and J genes are TRBV5-1 and TRBJ2-3, with 7 nucleotides matching TRBD1. V gave up 4 bases and J gave up 2 bases; unmatched junction bases: 4. The CDR3 consists of 14 residues. Germline V CDR1 and CDR2: SGHRS, YFSETQ. The CDR3 DNA reads TGCGCCAGCAGCCCCGGACAGGACACAGATACGCAGTATTTT. It encodes CASSPGQDTDTQYF.

This clonotype was seen a handful of times. The chain couples TRBV6-6 to TRBJ2-1; D might be TRBD1 (6 bases). V lost 2 bases and J lost 6, with 17 bases in between. This CDR3 is built from 16 residues. CDR1 MNHNY and CDR2 SVGAGI come from the germline V gene (reference sequence). For the CDR3, the DNA is TGTGCCAGCAGTTACGGCGGAGCAGGGGCGGTCAATGAGCAGTTCTTC. As protein: CASSYGGAGAVNEQFF.

The V call is TRBV18, the J call TRBJ2-7; TRBD1 or TRBD2 may be the D gene (5 bases each). Per germline, CDR1 KGHSH and CDR2 LQKENI. The CDR3 runs 16 residues. Trimming shortened V by 3 bases and J by 3 bases, and 18 bases separated the two germline ends. CDR3 sequence: CASSPPMTRGVYEQYV. The DNA for the CDR3 is TGTGCCAGCTCACCGCCCATGACCCGGGGCGTCTACGAGCAGTACGTC.

This clonotype was observed at least ten times. V usage is TRBV13 and J usage is TRBJ2-2; D is unclear. The germline V gene encodes CDR1 PRHDT and CDR2 FYEKMQ (reference sequence). V dropped 5 bases and J dropped 8 bases, with 9 bases sitting between them. The CDR3 runs 12 residues. The CDR3 DNA reads as TGTGCCAGCAGCCTCCCTGGGGGGGAGCTGTTTTTT. Residues: CASSLPGGELFF.

This chain links TRBV5-1 with TRBJ2-7; TRBD1 aligns across 9 bases. The CDR3 is 15 residues long. Germline assignment: CDR1 SGHRS and CDR2 YFSETQ. V gave up 3 bases and J gave up 2 bases; unmatched junction bases: 6. For the CDR3, the DNA is TGCGCCAGCAGCTGGGGACAGGGACCTACCTACGAGCAGTACTTC. It specifies CASSWGQGPTYEQYF.

This clonotype was counted only a few times. V gene TRBV28 combines with J gene TRBJ2-1; 9 nucleotides align to TRBD1. Germline CDR1 is MDHEN and CDR2 is SYDVKM. V gave up 5 bases and J gave up 3 bases; unmatched junction bases: 11. The CDR3 length is 17 residues. CDR3 nucleotide sequence: TGTGCCAGCAGTACTGCCCGGGACAGGGATAGCTACAATGAGCAGTTCTTC. It yields the protein CASSTARDRDSYNEQFF.

Many counts were recorded for this clonotype. The gene calls are TRBV2 and TRBJ2-5; D not certain. CDR1 SNHLY and CDR2 FYNNEI come from the germline V gene. The CDR3 spans 13 residues. Deletions cut 3 bases from V and 4 bases from J, with 9 bases between. The chain's CDR3 is CASSDVGRETQYF. For the CDR3, the DNA is TGTGCCAGCAGTGATGTAGGCCGAGAGACCCAGTACTTC.

V gene TRBV7-2 combines with J gene TRBJ1-2; D ambiguous. V was clipped by 2 bases and J by 5 bases, with 9 bases between them. Germline V gene lookup returns CDR1 SGHTA and CDR2 FQGNSA. The CDR3 sequence is 13 residues long. The CDR3 DNA follows: TGTGCCAGCAGCTTAAGAAGGCCTTATGGCTACACCTTC. Its translation is CASSLRRPYGYTF.

This clonotype was observed a handful of times. CDR3 loop: CAARDYNEQFF. The CDR3 coding sequence is TGTGCCGCCAGGGACTACAATGAGCAGTTCTTC. This chain joins TRBV6-5 and TRBJ2-1, with a tentative D call TRBD1 (5 bases). Germline V CDR1 and CDR2: MNHEY, SVGAGI. CDR3 length equals 11 residues. V shed 11 bases and J shed 3 bases, with 8 bases lying between them.

The sample holds a few counts of this clonotype. The chain joins TRBV6-2 or TRBV6-3 to TRBJ1-1, with a possible D match to TRBD1 (6 bases). Looked up from germline, CDR1 is MNHEY and CDR2 is SVGEGT. This CDR3 is built from 14 residues. Trimming removed 2 bases at V and 7 bases at J, with 14 bases between. CDR3 nucleotides: TGTGCCAGCAGTTACCTCTCAGGGGTGGATGAAGCTTTCTTT. It translates to CASSYLSGVDEAFF.

This chain links TRBV29-1 with TRBJ2-7; 12 positions match TRBD1. The CDR3 is made up of 13 amino acids. J was trimmed by 5 bases and V by 6 bases; bases with no gene match: 5. Germline CDR1 SQVTM, CDR2 ANQGSEA. This CDR3 reads CSVAGTGGHEQYF. CDR3 DNA: TGCAGCGTAGCCGGGACAGGGGGCCACGAGCAGTACTTC.

This chain uses TRBV7-7 with TRBJ2-5, with TRBD2 identical over 7 bases. The V segment lost 6 bases and the J segment 0 bases; nucleotides outside the gene matches: 10. The CDR3 length is 16 residues. Germline lookup yields CDR1 SSHAT and CDR2 FNYEAQ (reference sequence). CDR3 amino acids: CASSRGGALYQETQYF. The DNA for the CDR3 is TGTGCCAGCAGTCGCGGGGGTGCCCTGTACCAAGAGACCCAGTACTTC.

This chain uses TRBV7-8 with TRBJ1-5; no definite D call. The ends were cut back, 0 bases at V and 3 bases at J, with 12 bases in the middle. The CDR3 has 16 amino acids. Germline CDR1 is SGHVS and CDR2 is FQNEAQ. In DNA form, the CDR3 reads TGTGCCAGCAGCTTAGCTGAGCCAGATCTCAATCAGCCCCAGCATTTT. Protein product: CASSLAEPDLNQPQHF. Complete variable domain (other parts from reference TRBV7-8 and TRBJ1-5): GAGVSQSPRYKVAKRGQDVALRCDPISGHVSLFWYQQALGQGPEFLTYFQNEAQLDKSGLPSDRFFAERPEGSVSTLKIQRTQQEDSAVYLCASSLAEPDLNQPQHFGDGTRLSIL.

This clonotype was picked up many times. The chain has TRBV5-1 and TRBJ2-3; the match to TRBD1 covers 8 bases. In germline, CDR1 is SGHRS, CDR2 YFSETQ. This CDR3 has 16 amino acids. V dropped 2 bases and J dropped 4; count of bases not matched to a gene: 9. As DNA, the CDR3 is TGCGCCAGCAGCTTTTCAGGGGGCATTGATCCAGATACGCAGTATTTT. Translation gives CASSFSGGIDPDTQYF.

This sequence joins TRBV6-6 and TRBJ2-3, with D maybe TRBD2 (6 bases). The CDR3 spans 14 residues. The germline CDR1 and CDR2 sequences are MNHNY and SVGAGI (reference sequence). V was pared by 5 bases and J by 5 bases, with 14 bases between. The CDR3 coding sequence is TGTGCCAGCAGTACGGACGGAGGGAGAGATACGCAGTATTTT. Encoded protein: CASSTDGGRDTQYF.

This clonotype was counted between two and nine times. The chain is built from TRBV5-1 and TRBJ2-5, with D possibly being TRBD1 or TRBD2 (5 bases each). This CDR3 has 12 amino acids. Trimming took 5 bases from V and 4 from J, leaving 9 bases between them. In germline, CDR1 is SGHRS, CDR2 YFSETQ. DNA for the CDR3: TGCGCCAGCAGAGAGAGGGGAGAGACCCAGTACTTC. Residues: CASRERGETQYF.

This clonotype was seen more than once but under ten times. The CDR3 region is CASSEARQPEHF. The CDR3 DNA is TGTGCCAGCAGTGAAGCGAGGCAACCGGAGCATTTT. V usage is TRBV2 and J usage is TRBJ1-5; D gene ambiguous. There are 12 residues in the CDR3. With 0 bases removed from V and 14 bases from J, the gap between germline ends came to 11 bases. CDR1 and CDR2 (germline): SNHLY, FYNNEI.

This clonotype was recorded only once. J is TRBJ2-2 and V is TRBV14; 9 positions match TRBD1. The CDR3 is 18 amino acids. V was clipped by 0 bases and J by 4 bases; unmatched bases: 9. Germline V gene lookup returns CDR1 SGHDN and CDR2 FVKESK. The CDR3 here is CASSQDRGTGLATGELFF. The CDR3 DNA is TGTGCCAGCAGCCAAGATCGAGGGACAGGGTTGGCCACCGGGGAGCTGTTTTTT.

This rearrangement joins TRBV5-1 to TRBJ2-3, with D possibly TRBD2 on 6 matching bases. Trimming removed 0 bases from V and 4 bases from J, with 9 bases in between. This CDR3 contains 14 residues. The V gene's germline CDR1 is SGHRS and CDR2 YFSETQ. The DNA for the CDR3 is TGCGCCAGCAGCTTGGCGTGGGGGGCAGATACGCAGTATTTT. As protein: CASSLAWGADTQYF.